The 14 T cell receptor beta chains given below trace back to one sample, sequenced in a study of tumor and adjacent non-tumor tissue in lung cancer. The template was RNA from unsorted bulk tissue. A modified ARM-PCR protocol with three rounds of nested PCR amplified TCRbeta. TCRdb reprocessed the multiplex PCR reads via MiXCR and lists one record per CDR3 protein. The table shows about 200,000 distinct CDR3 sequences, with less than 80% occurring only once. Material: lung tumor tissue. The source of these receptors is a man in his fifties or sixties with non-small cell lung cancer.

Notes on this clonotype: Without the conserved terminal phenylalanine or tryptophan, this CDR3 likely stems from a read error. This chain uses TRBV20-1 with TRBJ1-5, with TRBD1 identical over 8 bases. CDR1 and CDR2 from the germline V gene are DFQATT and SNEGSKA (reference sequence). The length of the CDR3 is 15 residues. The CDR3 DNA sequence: TGCAGTGCTAGTGTTCCAGGGGGCAAGAATCAGACCCAGCATTTA. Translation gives CSASVPGGKNQTQHL.

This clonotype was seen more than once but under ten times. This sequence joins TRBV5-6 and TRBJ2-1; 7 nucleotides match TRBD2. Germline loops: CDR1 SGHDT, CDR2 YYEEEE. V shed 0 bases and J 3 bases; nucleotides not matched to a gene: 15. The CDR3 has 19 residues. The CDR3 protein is CASSLALPDLAVLYNEQFF. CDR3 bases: TGTGCCAGCAGCTTGGCCCTTCCCGACCTAGCGGTGCTCTACAATGAGCAGTTCTTC.

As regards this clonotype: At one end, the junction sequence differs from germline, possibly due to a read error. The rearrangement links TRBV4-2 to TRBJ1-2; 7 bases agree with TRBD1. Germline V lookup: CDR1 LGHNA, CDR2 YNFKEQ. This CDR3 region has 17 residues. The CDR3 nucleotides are TGTGCCAGCAGCCTAGAGACAGGAGGGGGCTCTAACTATGGTTACACCTTC. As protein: CASSLETGGGSNYGYTF.

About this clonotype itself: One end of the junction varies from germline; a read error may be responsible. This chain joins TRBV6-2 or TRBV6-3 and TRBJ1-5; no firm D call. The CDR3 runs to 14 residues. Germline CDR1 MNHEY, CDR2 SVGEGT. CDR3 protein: CASSYSVRTQSQHF. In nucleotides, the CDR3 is TGTGCCAGCAGTTATTCGGTACGGACTCAGTCCCAGCATTTT.

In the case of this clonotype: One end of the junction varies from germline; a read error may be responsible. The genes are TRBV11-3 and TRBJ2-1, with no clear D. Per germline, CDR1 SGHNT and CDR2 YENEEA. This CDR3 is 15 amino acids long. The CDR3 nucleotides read TGCGCCAGCAGCCCTTCTTGGCAGGCGCTCTATGATCAGTTCTTC. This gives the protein CASSPSWQALYDQFF.

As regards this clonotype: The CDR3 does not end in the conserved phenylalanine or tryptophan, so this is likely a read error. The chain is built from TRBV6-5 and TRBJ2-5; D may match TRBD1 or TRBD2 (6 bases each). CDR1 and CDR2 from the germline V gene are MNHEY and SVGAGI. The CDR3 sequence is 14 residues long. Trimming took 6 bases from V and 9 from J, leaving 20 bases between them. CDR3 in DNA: TGTGCCAGCAGAGATACAGGGACCGCGGGGCCCCAGTACTTA. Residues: CASRDTGTAGPQYL.

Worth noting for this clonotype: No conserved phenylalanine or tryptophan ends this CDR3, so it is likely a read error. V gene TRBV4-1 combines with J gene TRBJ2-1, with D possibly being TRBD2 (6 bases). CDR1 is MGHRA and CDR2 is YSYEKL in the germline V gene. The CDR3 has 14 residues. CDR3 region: CASSQVRLALEQFL. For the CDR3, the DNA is TGCGCCAGTAGCCAAGTCAGGCTAGCGCTTGAGCAGTTCTTG.

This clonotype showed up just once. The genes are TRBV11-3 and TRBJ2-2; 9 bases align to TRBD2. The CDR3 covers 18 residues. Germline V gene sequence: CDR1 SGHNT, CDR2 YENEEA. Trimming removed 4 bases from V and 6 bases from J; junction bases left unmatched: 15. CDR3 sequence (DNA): TGTGCCAGCAGCTCCCCGGGAGCGGGAGGATACAGCGCCGGGGAGCTGTTTTTT. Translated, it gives CASSSPGAGGYSAGELFF.

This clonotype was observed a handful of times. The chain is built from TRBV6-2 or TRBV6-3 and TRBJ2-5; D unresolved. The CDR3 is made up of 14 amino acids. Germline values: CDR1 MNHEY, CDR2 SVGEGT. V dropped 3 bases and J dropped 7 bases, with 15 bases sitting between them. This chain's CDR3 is CASSYSGSPGTQYF. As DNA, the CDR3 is TGTGCCAGCAGTTATTCGGGCTCGCCGGGGACCCAGTACTTC.

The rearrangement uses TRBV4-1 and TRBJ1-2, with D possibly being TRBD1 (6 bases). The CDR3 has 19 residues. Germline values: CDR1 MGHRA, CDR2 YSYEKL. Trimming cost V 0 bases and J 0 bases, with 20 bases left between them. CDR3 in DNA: TGCGCCAGCAGCCAAGACTACAGGGCGAAAGGGAACACTAACTATGGCTACACCTTC. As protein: CASSQDYRAKGNTNYGYTF.

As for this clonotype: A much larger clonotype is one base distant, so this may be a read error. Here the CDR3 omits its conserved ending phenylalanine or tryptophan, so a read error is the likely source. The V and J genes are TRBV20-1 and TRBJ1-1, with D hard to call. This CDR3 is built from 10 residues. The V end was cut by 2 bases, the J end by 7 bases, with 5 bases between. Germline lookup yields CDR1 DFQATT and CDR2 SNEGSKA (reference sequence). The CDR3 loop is CSARWGEAFY. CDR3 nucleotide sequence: TGCAGTGCTAGATGGGGTGAAGCTTTCTAT.

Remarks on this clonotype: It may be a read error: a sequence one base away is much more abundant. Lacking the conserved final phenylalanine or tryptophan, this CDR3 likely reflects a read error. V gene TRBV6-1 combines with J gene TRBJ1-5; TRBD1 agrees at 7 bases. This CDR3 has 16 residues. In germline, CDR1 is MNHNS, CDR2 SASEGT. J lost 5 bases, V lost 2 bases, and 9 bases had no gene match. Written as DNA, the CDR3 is TGTGCCAGCAGTGAAATCAACAGGGGCACGGATCAGCCCCAGCATTTA. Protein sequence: CASSEINRGTDQPQHL.

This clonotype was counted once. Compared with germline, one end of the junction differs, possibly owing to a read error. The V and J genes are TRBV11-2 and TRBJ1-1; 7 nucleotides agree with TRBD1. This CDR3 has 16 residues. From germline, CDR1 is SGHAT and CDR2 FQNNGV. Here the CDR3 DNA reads TGTGCCAGCAACTTAGATCAAGGGGGCTTGAACACTGAAGCTTTCTTT. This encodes CASNLDQGGLNTEAFF. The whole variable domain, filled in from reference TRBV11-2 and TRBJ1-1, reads EAGVAQSPRYKIIEKRQSVAFWCNPISGHATLYWYQQILGQGPKLLIQFQNNGVVDDSQLPKDRFSAERLKGVDSTLKIQPAKLEDSAVYLCASNLDQGGLNTEAFFGQGTRLTVV.

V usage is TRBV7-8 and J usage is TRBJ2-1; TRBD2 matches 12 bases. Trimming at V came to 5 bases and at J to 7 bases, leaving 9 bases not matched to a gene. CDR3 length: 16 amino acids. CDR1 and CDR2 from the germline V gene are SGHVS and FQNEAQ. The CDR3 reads CASSLDLAGGSNEQFF. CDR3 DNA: TGTGCCAGCAGCCTCGACCTAGCGGGGGGGTCAAATGAGCAGTTCTTC.